Shown below are 29 T cell receptor beta chains from a single sample sequenced in a study of blood T cell repertoires in COVID-19. Profiled with immunoSEQ multiplex PCR; TCRdb holds only in-frame clones, not every one. Here the sample spans about 250,000 clones, approximately 90% being singletons. Sequencing was done on a sample of peripheral blood. The receptors shown here come from a young man with active or convalescent COVID-19.

This chain links TRBV5-1 with TRBJ2-4, with 9 bases aligning to TRBD1. CDR3 size: 19 residues. V dropped 2 bases and J dropped 0; count of bases not matched to a gene: 12. CDR1 SGHRS and CDR2 YFSETQ come from the germline V gene. The CDR3 sequence: CASSLGPGTGFLAKNIQYF. The DNA of the CDR3 is TGCGCCAGCAGCTTAGGTCCCGGGACAGGGTTCCTAGCCAAAAACATTCAGTACTTC.

This chain links TRBV4-3 with TRBJ1-2; D is unresolved. V lost 0 bases and J lost 3, with 8 bases in between. The CDR3 covers 14 residues. Per the germline V gene, CDR1 is LGHNA and CDR2 is YSLEER. Here the CDR3 DNA reads TGCGCCAGCAGCCAAGATATAACGGACTATGGCTACACCTTC. Its translation: CASSQDITDYGYTF.

This chain links TRBV19 with TRBJ1-3, with D perhaps matching TRBD1 (5 bases). With 7 bases removed from V and 5 bases from J, the gap between germline ends came to 15 bases. Germline-derived CDR1 and CDR2 are LNHDA and SQIVND (reference sequence). The CDR3 has 14 residues. The CDR3 DNA reads as TGTGCCAGTACCGACCGGGGGGAGAGAAACACCATATATTTT. This encodes CASTDRGERNTIYF.

V is TRBV2 and J is TRBJ1-6; no firm D call. The CDR3 totals 15 residues. Trimming shortened V by 5 bases and J by 5 bases, and 13 bases separated the two germline ends. CDR1 and CDR2 from the germline V gene are SNHLY and FYNNEI. The DNA for the CDR3 is TGTGCCAGCAGTTATCGGGAGGGCGATAATTCACCCCTCCACTTT. This gives the protein CASSYREGDNSPLHF.

The chain employs TRBV2 and TRBJ2-7; no firm D call. This CDR3 region has 11 residues. From germline, CDR1 is SNHLY and CDR2 FYNNEI. Trimming pared 6 bases from V and 4 bases from J, leaving 7 bases between. CDR3 DNA sequence: TGTGCCAGCAGCCAACTTTACGAGCAGTACTTC. Protein sequence: CASSQLYEQYF.

The V call is TRBV6-5, the J call TRBJ2-2; TRBD2 aligns across 7 bases. The CDR3 has 15 amino acids. From germline, CDR1 is MNHEY and CDR2 SVGAGI. Trimming removed 2 bases from V and 6 bases from J; junction bases left unmatched: 6. CDR3 amino acids: CASSYRTRFAGELFF. The CDR3 nucleotides are TGTGCCAGCAGTTACAGGACTAGGTTTGCCGGGGAGCTGTTTTTT.

The J gene is TRBJ1-2, the V gene TRBV19; no clear D. Germline loops: CDR1 LNHDA, CDR2 SQIVND (reference sequence). The CDR3 contains 12 residues. The germline V and J ends were trimmed by 6 bases and 3 bases, with 8 bases remaining between them. The CDR3: CASRYVDYGYTF. The CDR3 DNA follows: TGTGCCAGTAGATATGTCGACTATGGCTACACCTTC.

This clone occurred once. This chain connects TRBV12-3 or TRBV12-4 to TRBJ1-3; D is uncertain. The CDR3 has 12 residues. V shed 6 bases and J shed 5 bases, with 8 bases lying between them. The CDR3: CASSSGRNTIYF. The CDR3 coding sequence is TGTGCCAGCAGCTCAGGTCGAAACACCATATATTTT.

The chain combines TRBV14 with TRBJ2-3, with 7 bases matching TRBD1. CDR3 length equals 14 residues. V trimming: 11 bases; J trimming: 6 bases; junction bases outside the gene matches: 14. From germline, CDR1 is SGHDN and CDR2 FVKESK. The CDR3: CAVVRGRGKDTQYF. In DNA form, the CDR3 reads TGTGCCGTCGTCCGGGGCAGGGGGAAGGATACGCAGTATTTT.

This chain uses TRBV7-8 with TRBJ2-7; 8 bases align to TRBD2. CDR3 length equals 16 residues. Germline values: CDR1 SGHVS, CDR2 FQNEAQ. The J segment lost 3 bases and the V segment lost 5 bases, leaving 12 bases of the junction unmatched. CDR3 DNA: TGTGCCAGCAGCCCCTCGAGCGGGAGCGGGGTCTACGAGCAGTACTTC. It specifies CASSPSSGSGVYEQYF.

The chain combines TRBV6-1 with TRBJ1-1, with D perhaps TRBD1 (6 bases). V lost 1 base, J lost 7 bases, and 16 bases lay in between. Germline V gene lookup returns CDR1 MNHNS and CDR2 SASEGT. The CDR3 loop spans 15 amino acids. In nucleotides, the CDR3 is TGTGCCAGCAGTGAAGATCATACAGGGAGGGTTGAAGCTTTCTTT. Protein sequence: CASSEDHTGRVEAFF.

In this sample, this clone turned up a few times. The chain is built from TRBV19 and TRBJ1-4, with D hard to call. CDR1 and CDR2 from the germline V gene are LNHDA and SQIVND (reference sequence). V was cut by 3 bases and J by 5 bases, with 10 bases left in between. This CDR3 contains 14 residues. CDR3 region: CASSMRQQNEKLFF. In nucleotides, the CDR3 is TGTGCCAGTAGTATGAGGCAACAAAATGAAAAACTGTTTTTT.

The rearrangement links TRBV7-9 to TRBJ1-1, with unresolved D. V was shortened by 5 bases and J by 4 bases, with 11 bases between the two germline ends. Germline loops: CDR1 SEHNR, CDR2 FQNEAQ (reference sequence). This CDR3 is built from 13 residues. For the CDR3, the DNA is TGTGCCAGCAGCCAGAGTTCGGGCACTGAAGCTTTCTTT. This gives the protein CASSQSSGTEAFF.

The chain employs TRBV7-9 and TRBJ1-2; a possible D gene is TRBD1 (6 bases). The CDR3 loop spans 13 amino acids. The germline gives CDR1 SEHNR, CDR2 FQNEAQ (reference sequence). V was shortened by 11 bases and J by 3 bases, with 16 bases between the two germline ends. The CDR3 spells CASRGAEYYGYTF. DNA for the CDR3: TGTGCCTCCCGGGGGGCCGAGTACTATGGCTACACCTTC. Looking up the rest from reference TRBV7-9 and TRBJ1-2 gives the full variable domain: DTGVSQNPRHKITKRGQNVTFRCDPISEHNRLYWYRQTLGQGPEFLTYFQNEAQLEKSRLLSDRFSAERPKGSFSTLEIQRTEQGDSAMYLCASRGAEYYGYTFGSGTRLTVV.

This clone has just a few counts. The chain is built from TRBV7-2 and TRBJ1-2; no reliable D call. The germline V gene encodes CDR1 SGHTA and CDR2 FQGNSA. This CDR3 is built from 17 residues. Trimming stripped 0 bases from V and 1 base from J, with 15 bases between. As DNA, the CDR3 is TGTGCCAGCAGCTTAGCCGCGGCTGGAGTAAATAACTATGGCTACACCTTC. This codes for CASSLAAAGVNNYGYTF.

The chain carries TRBV5-1 and TRBJ2-1; a possible D gene is TRBD1 (5 bases). V was shortened by 3 bases and J by 5 bases, with 12 bases between the two germline ends. This CDR3 has 14 amino acids. CDR1 and CDR2 (germline): SGHRS, YFSETQ. This CDR3 is CASSSFDRNNEQFF. The CDR3 DNA follows: TGCGCCAGCAGCTCATTCGACAGAAACAATGAGCAGTTCTTC. The full variable domain, rest sourced from reference TRBV5-1 and TRBJ2-1, is KAGVTQTPRYLIKTRGQQVTLSCSPISGHRSVSWYQQTPGQGLQFLFEYFSETQRNKGNFPGRFSGRQFSNSRSEMNVSTLELGDSALYLCASSSFDRNNEQFFGPGTRLTVL.

In its sample, this clone was seen a few times. This rearrangement joins TRBV29-1 to TRBJ1-1; unclear D gene. The V and J ends lost 1 base and 4 bases respectively, with 10 bases between them. CDR3 length: 13 residues. Germline V CDR1 and CDR2: SQVTM, ANQGSEA. The CDR3 sequence is CSVEGPLVTEAFF. The CDR3 nucleotides read TGCAGCGTTGAAGGCCCATTAGTCACTGAAGCTTTCTTT.

The chain is built from TRBV27 and TRBJ2-7; 8 nucleotides align to TRBD2. The CDR3 spans 14 residues. Germline V gene data show CDR1 as MNHEY and CDR2 as SMNVEV (reference sequence). V lost 3 bases to trimming and J lost 3 bases; unmatched junction nucleotides: 4. CDR3 in DNA: TGTGCCAGCAGTTTCGCGGGGGGTAACTACGAGCAGTACTTC. This gives the protein CASSFAGGNYEQYF.

The gene calls are TRBV7-6 and TRBJ1-5; tentatively, D is TRBD1 (5 bases). Germline V gene lookup returns CDR1 SGHVS and CDR2 FNYEAQ. V lost 1 base to trimming and J lost 0 bases, with 10 bases between them. There are 16 residues in the CDR3. The CDR3 reads CASSLGTPDSNQPQHF. DNA for the CDR3: TGTGCCAGCAGCTTAGGGACACCAGATAGCAATCAGCCCCAGCATTTT.

The CDR3 nucleotides are TGTGCCAGCAGTTCCCGGGACAGGGGGACCGTTGGCTACACCTTC. It translates to CASSSRDRGTVGYTF. The gene calls are TRBV6-6 and TRBJ1-2; 11 positions agree with TRBD1. CDR1 is MNHNY, CDR2 SVGAGI, per germline (reference sequence). Trimming took 4 bases from V and 7 from J; bases not matched to a gene: 8. The length of the CDR3 is 15 residues.

The gene calls are TRBV2 and TRBJ2-7; weak D call: TRBD1 (6 bases). Germline V gene lookup returns CDR1 SNHLY and CDR2 FYNNEI. V lost 6 bases and J 3 bases, leaving 12 bases between the germline ends. This CDR3 is built from 13 residues. This CDR3 reads CASSDRGGYEQYF. CDR3 in DNA: TGTGCCAGCAGCGATAGAGGGGGCTACGAGCAGTACTTC. The full variable domain, rest sourced from reference TRBV2 and TRBJ2-7, is EPEVTQTPSHQVTQMGQEVILRCVPISNHLYFYWYRQILGQKVEFLVSFYNNEISEKSEIFDDQFSVERPDGSNFTLKIRSTKLEDSAMYFCASSDRGGYEQYFGPGTRLTVT.

The chain is built from TRBV6-5 and TRBJ2-7; the D is unclear. The ends were cut back, 2 bases at V and 4 bases at J, with 6 bases in the middle. Germline values: CDR1 MNHEY, CDR2 SVGAGI. The CDR3 loop spans 12 amino acids. For the CDR3, the DNA is TGTGCCAGCAGTTACGCCGGGTACGAGCAGTACTTC. Its translation is CASSYAGYEQYF.

The CDR3 reads CSALTGTEQYF. Written as DNA, the CDR3 is TGCAGTGCCTTAACAGGGACCGAGCAGTACTTC. The chain combines TRBV20-1 with TRBJ2-7; TRBD1 is a possible D gene (6 bases). The CDR3 length is 11 residues. V shed 6 bases and J shed 6 bases, with 12 bases lying between them. Germline V gives CDR1 DFQATT, CDR2 SNEGSKA (reference sequence).

The genes are TRBV7-2 and TRBJ1-2, with a weak D call TRBD1 (6 bases). Trimming took 5 bases from V and 6 from J, leaving 10 bases between them. Germline loops: CDR1 SGHTA, CDR2 FQGNSA. The CDR3 contains 12 residues. The chain's CDR3 is CASSQGSHGYTF. As DNA, the CDR3 is TGTGCCAGCAGCCAGGGGTCGCATGGCTACACCTTC. Full variable domain (remainder filled in from reference TRBV7-2 and TRBJ1-2): GAGVSQSPSNKVTEKGKDVELRCDPISGHTALYWYRQSLGQGLEFLIYFQGNSAPDKSGLPSDRFSAERTGGSVSTLTIQRTQQEDSAVYLCASSQGSHGYTFGSGTRLTVV.

The chain combines TRBV7-8 with TRBJ2-3; TRBD2 matches 11 bases. The trim removed 8 bases at V and 2 bases at J, leaving 6 bases unmatched. The germline gives CDR1 SGHVS, CDR2 FQNEAQ. This CDR3 has 15 amino acids. CDR3 loop: CASAASGGITDTQYF. The CDR3 DNA reads TGTGCCAGCGCAGCTAGCGGGGGGATCACAGATACGCAGTATTTT.

This clone appeared once. This rearrangement joins TRBV19 to TRBJ1-1; D may be TRBD1 (6 bases). The CDR3 covers 14 residues. Trimming left V 4 bases short and J 3 bases short, with 12 bases between. Germline values: CDR1 LNHDA, CDR2 SQIVND (reference sequence). CDR3 bases: TGTGCCAGTAGTAACAGGGCTTTCGACACTGAAGCTTTCTTT. Encoded protein: CASSNRAFDTEAFF.

By share, this clone ranks as medium-sized. The gene calls are TRBV19 and TRBJ2-7; TRBD2 matches 10 bases. Losses at the gene ends were 5 bases for V and 6 bases for J; bases not matched to a gene: 10. Looked up from germline, CDR1 is LNHDA and CDR2 is SQIVND (reference sequence). This CDR3 is 15 amino acids long. The CDR3 region has the DNA TGTGCCAGTAGTCCCCTTAGCGGGGGGTTCGTCGAGCAGTACTTC. It encodes CASSPLSGGFVEQYF.

V usage is TRBV12-3 or TRBV12-4 and J usage is TRBJ1-2, with a possible D match to TRBD1 (5 bases). This CDR3 contains 11 residues. The CDR3: CVQQYRGGYTF. The CDR3 DNA reads TGTGTCCAGCAGTATCGGGGGGGCTACACCTTC.

The chain recombines TRBV27 with TRBJ1-5; possible D gene TRBD1, 6 bases. Deletions cut 5 bases from V and 3 bases from J, with 20 bases between. Germline CDR1 is MNHEY and CDR2 is SMNVEV (reference sequence). This CDR3 is built from 17 residues. The CDR3 loop is CASSRAGTPNFNQPQHF. CDR3 coding DNA: TGTGCCAGCAGTCGCGCCGGGACACCCAATTTCAATCAGCCCCAGCATTTT.